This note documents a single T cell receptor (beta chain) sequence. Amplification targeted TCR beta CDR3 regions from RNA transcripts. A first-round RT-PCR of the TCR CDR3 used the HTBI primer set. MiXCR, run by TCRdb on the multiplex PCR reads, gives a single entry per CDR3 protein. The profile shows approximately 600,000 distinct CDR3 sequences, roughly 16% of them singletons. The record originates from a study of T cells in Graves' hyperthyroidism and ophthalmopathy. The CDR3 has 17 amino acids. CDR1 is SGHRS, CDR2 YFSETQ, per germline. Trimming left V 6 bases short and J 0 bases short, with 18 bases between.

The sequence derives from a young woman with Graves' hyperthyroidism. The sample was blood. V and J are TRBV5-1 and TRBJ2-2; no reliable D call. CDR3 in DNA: TGCGCCAGCAACCAGAGAGACCGGACCGCGAACACCGGGGAGCTGTTTTTT. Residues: CASNQRDRTANTGELFF. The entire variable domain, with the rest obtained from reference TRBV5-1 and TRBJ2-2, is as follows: KAGVTQTPRYLIKTRGQQVTLSCSPISGHRSVSWYQQTPGQGLQFLFEYFSETQRNKGNFPGRFSGRQFSNSRSEMNVSTLELGDSALYLCASNQRDRTANTGELFFGEGSRLTVL.